A selection of T cell receptor beta chains follows, all from one sample in a study of blood T cell repertoires in COVID-19. The table came from immunoSEQ multiplex PCR; TCRdb's copy has only in-frame clones and leaves some out. The sample holds 200,000 to 250,000 clones, roughly 82% seen once. Sequencing was performed on peripheral blood. These receptors came from an older man with acute or convalescent COVID-19. Each CDR3 is given with its conserved first and last residue. The D gene is left open where the match is weak. Size is stated for part of the rows, as once, few or many counts, or as a class when the clone is expanded.

D gene	V gene	J gene	clone size	CDR3 DNA	CDR3 protein
.	TRBV28	TRBJ1-2	.	TGTGCCAGCAGTTTTATCTCATTCGGGGAAGGCTACACCTTC	CASSFISFGEGYTF
.	TRBV6-5	TRBJ1-6	.	TGTGCCAGCAGTTACTTCCTAGAGTTACGAGGCGCACCCCTCCACTTT	CASSYFLELRGAPLHF
.	TRBV2	TRBJ1-2	.	TGTGCCAGCAGTGAAGTACAGGGAAACTATGGCTACACCTTC	CASSEVQGNYGYTF
TRBD1	TRBV6-5	TRBJ1-2	.	TGTGCCAGCAGTTACTCGATTAGGGACAGCTATGGCTACACCTTC	CASSYSIRDSYGYTF
.	TRBV5-5	TRBJ2-4	.	TGTGCCAGCAGCTATCTGCAGGTTGATAGGTACATTCAGTACTTC	CASSYLQVDRYIQYF
.	TRBV14	TRBJ1-2	.	TGTGCCAGCAGCCCCGGGGGGGGGAAGTACGGCTACACCTTC	CASSPGGGKYGYTF
.	TRBV6-5	TRBJ1-2	.	TGTGCCAGCAGCCCCCCCCAGGGCGGAGGCTACACCTTC	CASSPPQGGGYTF
.	TRBV21-1	TRBJ2-4	.	TGTGCCAGCAGCAAAGGGAAGGTCGAAGGAGGATCCAAAAACATTCAGTACTTC	CASSKGKVEGGSKNIQYF
TRBD1	TRBV9	TRBJ2-1	.	TGTGCCAGCAGCGGAGGGACAGACCTTTCCAATGAGCAGTTCTTC	CASSGGTDLSNEQFF
.	TRBV24-1	TRBJ1-5	.	TGTGCCACCAGTGATCGGGAGACCTATCAGCCCCAGCATTTT	CATSDRETYQPQHF
TRBD2	TRBV5-4	TRBJ2-1	.	TGTGCCAGCAGCTTGGAACTTATCCTAGCGGATGGACTCGGCAATGAGCAGTTCTTC	CASSLELILADGLGNEQFF
TRBD1	TRBV5-1	TRBJ1-2	.	TGCGCCAGCAGCTTGAGGGGACAGGGAAATAACTATGGCTACACCTTC	CASSLRGQGNNYGYTF
TRBD1	TRBV13	TRBJ2-7	.	TGTGCCAGCCAGAGGGACAGGGACTCTTACGAGCAGTACTTC	CASQRDRDSYEQYF
TRBD2	TRBV11-3	TRBJ2-1	.	TGTGCCAGCAGCTTAGCCGGGACTAGCGCCTACAATGAGCAGTTCTTC	CASSLAGTSAYNEQFF
TRBD1	TRBV28	TRBJ1-5	.	TGTGCCAGCAATACAGGGGGTAGCAATCAGCCCCAGCATTTT	CASNTGGSNQPQHF
.	TRBV19	TRBJ1-6	.	TGTGCCAGTAGTATTCTGGGCATAGGGGAAAATTCACCCCTCCACTTT	CASSILGIGENSPLHF
TRBD1	TRBV2	TRBJ2-7	.	TGTGCCAGTACGGACAGGGTCAACGAGCAGTACTTC	CASTDRVNEQYF
TRBD1	TRBV29-1	TRBJ2-3	.	TGCAGCGTTGTCCCGTCGGGACAGCATACAGATACGCAGTATTTT	CSVVPSGQHTDTQYF
.	TRBV2	TRBJ1-3	.	TGTGCCAGCAGCCTCATCTCGGGAGCGCCTGGAAACACCATATATTTT	CASSLISGAPGNTIYF
.	TRBV6-2/TRBV6-3	TRBJ1-1	.	TGTGCCAGCAGTTACACGGGGAGGGCCTGGAACACTGAAGCTTTCTTT	CASSYTGRAWNTEAFF
.	TRBV3-1/TRBV3-2	TRBJ1-4	.	TGTGCCAGCAGCCAAGGGACTCTGGCGACTAATGAAAAACTGTTTTTT	CASSQGTLATNEKLFF
TRBD1	TRBV9	TRBJ1-1	few	TGTGCCAGCAGCGCAAGGGGACAGGGGAACACTGAAGCTTTCTTT	CASSARGQGNTEAFF
.	TRBV30	TRBJ1-5	.	TGTGCCTGGAGTCGAAGGAGGGTCAATCAGCCCCAGCATTTT	CAWSRRRVNQPQHF
TRBD2	TRBV11-3	TRBJ2-2	.	TGTGCCAGCAGCTTACTGGCGGGAGCGGCGAACACCGGGGAGCTGTTTTTT	CASSLLAGAANTGELFF